These T cell receptor beta chains were read from a single sample in a study of cytomegalovirus exposure and HLA in healthy donors. Clones were sequenced by immunoSEQ multiplex PCR, and TCRdb holds only the in-frame ones, with some missing. The table shows 50,000 to 65,000 clones, with 95% occurring only once. What was sequenced was PBMCs. Receptors were obtained from a woman between 18 and 29 years old in good health and CMV-seropositive. The conserved cysteine and the conserved F or W are not part of the CDR3 here.

J: TRBJ1-2
V: TRBV5-6
CDR3: ASSLDRGVGYT

J: TRBJ1-5
V: TRBV9
CDR3: ASSQGQHNQPQH

J: TRBJ2-7
V: TRBV27
CDR3: ASSLGNRDKGEY

J: TRBJ2-2
V: TRBV2
CDR3: ANRLAANTGELF

J: TRBJ2-7
V: TRBV28
CDR3: ASSTSLDTYEQY

J: TRBJ2-2
V: TRBV29-1
CDR3: SVGPSTGELF

J: TRBJ2-1
V: TRBV19
CDR3: ASTDQGAPYNEQF

J: TRBJ2-2
V: TRBV5-4
CDR3: ASSLTRGSTGELF

J: TRBJ2-2
V: TRBV7-9
CDR3: ASSFPGTGNTGELF

J: TRBJ2-5
V: TRBV6-1
CDR3: ASRRRGGIETQY

J: TRBJ2-7
V: TRBV19
CDR3: ASSIARDRDAYEQY

J: TRBJ2-4
V: TRBV14
CDR3: ASSQSSGKNIQY

J: TRBJ1-1
V: TRBV28
CDR3: ASSLNPGQGEAF

J: TRBJ1-1
V: TRBV19
CDR3: ASSMDRLGTEAF

J: TRBJ2-1
V: TRBV6-1
CDR3: ASRAGAISYNEQF

J: TRBJ2-2
V: TRBV9
CDR3: ASSTRLAGGTGELF